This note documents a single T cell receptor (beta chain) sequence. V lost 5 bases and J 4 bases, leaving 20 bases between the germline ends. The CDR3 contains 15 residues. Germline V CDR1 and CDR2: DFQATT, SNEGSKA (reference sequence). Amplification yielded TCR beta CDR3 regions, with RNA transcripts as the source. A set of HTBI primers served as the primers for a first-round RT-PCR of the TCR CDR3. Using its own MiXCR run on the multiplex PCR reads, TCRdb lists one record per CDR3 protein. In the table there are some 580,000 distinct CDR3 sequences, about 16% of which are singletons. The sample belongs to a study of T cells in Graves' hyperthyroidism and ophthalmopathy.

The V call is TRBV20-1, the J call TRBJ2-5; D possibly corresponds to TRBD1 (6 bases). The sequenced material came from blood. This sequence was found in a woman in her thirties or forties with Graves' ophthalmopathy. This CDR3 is CSAVPSRGIGETQYF. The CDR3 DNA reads TGCAGTGCTGTTCCTAGCAGGGGAATCGGAGAGACCCAGTACTTC.